The 28 T cell receptor beta chains presented below share a single source sample, sequenced in a study of beta chain features in type 1 diabetes. Every bit of the isolated RNA underwent reverse transcription, so sequencing read expressed TCRB transcripts. TCRdb's copy holds only in-frame clones and misses some; the assay was immunoSEQ multiplex PCR. The table lists 430,000 or so clones, 9.5% to 12% of them singletons. The material sequenced was naive CD4+ T cells from blood. These receptors all stem from a woman under 30 in good health.

This clone has just a few counts. The rearrangement links TRBV11-1 to TRBJ2-7, with TRBD1 matching 8 bases. The CDR3 contains 14 residues. Germline V gene data show CDR1 as SGHAT and CDR2 as FQDESV (reference sequence). With 5 bases clipped from V and 5 bases from J, the junction kept 8 bases outside the gene matches. The CDR3 reads CASSLADREDEQYF. DNA for the CDR3: TGTGCCAGCAGCCTCGCGGACAGGGAGGACGAGCAGTACTTC.

This rearrangement joins TRBV5-8 to TRBJ1-1, with D possibly matching TRBD1 (6 bases). V was cut by 5 bases and J by 1 base, with 18 bases left in between. Germline V lookup: CDR1 SGHTS, CDR2 YDEGEE. This CDR3 region has 16 residues. CDR3: CASRYFLGARNTEAFF. For the CDR3, the DNA is TGTGCCAGCAGATACTTCCTGGGGGCAAGGAACACTGAAGCTTTCTTT.

The sample holds many counts of this clone. This chain uses TRBV11-3 with TRBJ2-1, with unresolved D. This CDR3 comprises 15 residues. CDR1 is SGHNT, CDR2 YENEEA, per germline. V lost 1 base, J lost 9 bases, and 16 bases lay in between. CDR3 bases: TGTGCCAGCAGCTTAGTAGATTGGGGTAGAGGTGAGCAGTTCTTC. Protein product: CASSLVDWGRGEQFF. Full variable domain (remainder filled in from reference TRBV11-3 and TRBJ2-1): EAGVVQSPRYKIIEKKQPVAFWCNPISGHNTLYWYLQNLGQGPELLIRYENEEAVDDSQLPKDRFSAERLKGVDSTLKIQPAELGDSAVYLCASSLVDWGRGEQFFGPGTRLTVL.

This clone was detected only a few times. The chain recombines TRBV29-1 with TRBJ2-7, with 7 bases fitting TRBD2. The J segment lost 0 bases and the V segment lost 5 bases, leaving 10 bases of the junction unmatched. The germline V gene encodes CDR1 SQVTM and CDR2 ANQGSEA. The CDR3 consists of 15 residues. The CDR3 coding sequence is TGCAGCGTTCTAGATACGGGGACTAACTCCTACGAGCAGTACTTC. Protein sequence: CSVLDTGTNSYEQYF.

The chain recombines TRBV23-1 with TRBJ1-1; D gene ambiguous. TRBV23-1 is an open reading frame whose function is uncertain. Trimming took 0 bases from V and 7 from J, leaving 6 bases between them. The CDR3 covers 12 residues. The CDR3 region is CASSQSGSEAFF. CDR3 DNA: TGCGCCAGCAGTCAATCGGGCAGTGAAGCTTTCTTT.

The chain carries TRBV4-3 and TRBJ1-3, with D unclear. The germline gives CDR1 LGHNA, CDR2 YSLEER. The CDR3 is 18 residues long. Trimming pared 1 base from V and 0 bases from J, leaving 16 bases between. The CDR3 region is CASSQVSAPLPSGNTIYF. CDR3 bases: TGCGCCAGCAGCCAAGTATCAGCCCCTCTGCCCTCTGGAAACACCATATATTTT.

This clone was counted between two and nine times. This sequence joins TRBV28 and TRBJ1-6; the D is unclear. Germline CDR1 is MDHEN and CDR2 is SYDVKM. The CDR3 totals 11 residues. V was clipped by 6 bases and J by 10 bases, with 7 bases between them. CDR3 coding DNA: TGTGCCAGCAGGGGTCTGTCACCCCTCCACTTT. Translating gives CASRGLSPLHF.

As concerns this clone: Mismatch with germline at one junction end may stem from a read error. V gene TRBV7-7 combines with J gene TRBJ2-1, with 8 nucleotides matching TRBD2. The CDR3 is 16 amino acids. CDR1 is SSHAT and CDR2 is FNYEAQ in the germline V gene (reference sequence). The CDR3 loop reads CASSLVASGSYDEQFF. CDR3 in DNA: TGTGCTAGCAGCTTAGTGGCCAGCGGGAGTTACGATGAGCAGTTCTTC. The full variable domain, in which reference TRBV7-7 and TRBJ2-1 provide the parts outside the CDR3, is GAGVSQSPRYKVTKRGQDVTLRCDPISSHATLYWYQQALGQGPEFLTYFNYEAQPDKSGLPSDRFSAERPEGSISTLTIQRTEQRDSAMYRCASSLVASGSYDEQFFGPGTRLTVL.

Comments on this clone: Other nucleotide sequences from this sample produce the same CDR3. The chain employs TRBV29-1 and TRBJ2-6; no clear D. CDR3 length: 14 amino acids. CDR1 is SQVTM, CDR2 ANQGSEA, per germline. Trimming cost V 4 bases and J 8 bases, with 15 bases left between them. This CDR3 reads CSVARSPVTNVLTF. The DNA of the CDR3 is TGCAGCGTTGCCCGGTCCCCCGTGACCAACGTCCTGACTTTC.

Here the CDR3 DNA reads TGTGCCAGCAGCGTAGAGGGCAGAGTTGGAGATACGCAGTATTTT. It translates to CASSVEGRVGDTQYF. J is TRBJ2-3 and V is TRBV9; D is undetermined. The V gene lost 0 bases and the J gene lost 5 bases, with 13 bases spanning the gap. Germline values: CDR1 SGDLS, CDR2 YYNGEE. CDR3 length: 15 residues.

The rearrangement uses TRBV2 and TRBJ2-1; D gene ambiguous. The V gene lost 8 bases and the J gene lost 6 bases, with 5 bases spanning the gap. The germline CDR1 and CDR2 sequences are SNHLY and FYNNEI. This CDR3 has 10 residues. The CDR3 DNA is TGTGCCAGCCACGGCAATGAGCAGTTCTTC. Its translation: CASHGNEQFF.

J is TRBJ2-7 and V is TRBV5-6; D uncertain. V lost 5 bases, J lost 0 bases, and 18 bases lay in between. Per the germline V gene, CDR1 is SGHDT and CDR2 is YYEEEE. The length of the CDR3 is 16 residues. The CDR3 bases are TGTGCCAGCAGTCCGAAGGAATTCTGGAGCTCCTACGAGCAGTACTTC. It codes for CASSPKEFWSSYEQYF.

There are a few counts of this clone. This rearrangement joins TRBV28 to TRBJ1-1; D not certain. The CDR3 has 12 amino acids. Trimming took 6 bases from V and 8 from J, leaving 13 bases between them. The germline gives CDR1 MDHEN, CDR2 SYDVKM. CDR3 coding DNA: TGTGCCAGCAGGGACGGACGGCTAGAAGCTTTCTTT. Translation gives CASRDGRLEAFF. Full variable domain (outside the CDR3, taken from reference TRBV28 and TRBJ1-1): DVKVTQSSRYLVKRTGEKVFLECVQDMDHENMFWYRQDPGLGLRLIYFSYDVKMKEKGDIPEGYSVSREKKERFSLILESASTNQTSMYLCASRDGRLEAFFGQGTRLTVV.

This chain joins TRBV29-1 and TRBJ2-7, with TRBD1 identical over 8 bases. V lost 7 bases and J lost 4; bases outside the gene matches: 12. Germline loops: CDR1 SQVTM, CDR2 ANQGSEA. The CDR3 is made up of 14 amino acids. In nucleotides, the CDR3 is TGCAGCGGCAACTCCGGGACAGGCGTATACGAGCAGTACTTC. It codes for CSGNSGTGVYEQYF.

This clone was counted between two and nine times. The chain uses TRBV5-4 and TRBJ1-1; D not certain. The CDR3 runs 13 residues. V shed 1 base and J shed 7 bases, with 11 bases lying between them. The germline CDR1 and CDR2 sequences are SGHNT and YYREEE (reference sequence). The DNA for the CDR3 is TGTGCCAGCAGCTTGTCAAGGGTAGGTGAAGCTTTCTTT. Its protein product is CASSLSRVGEAFF.

This clone was seen more than once but under ten times. The V call is TRBV7-2, the J call TRBJ2-5; weak D call: TRBD1 (6 bases). The germline V and J ends were trimmed by 0 bases and 3 bases, with 23 bases remaining between them. In germline, CDR1 is SGHTA, CDR2 FQGNSA. The CDR3 covers 19 residues. CDR3 DNA sequence: TGTGCCAGCAGCTTAGCCGAACAGGGCGCAGCGGCAGAGAAAGAGACCCAGTACTTC. Its translation is CASSLAEQGAAAEKETQYF. Complete variable domain (other parts from reference TRBV7-2 and TRBJ2-5): GAGVSQSPSNKVTEKGKDVELRCDPISGHTALYWYRQSLGQGLEFLIYFQGNSAPDKSGLPSDRFSAERTGGSVSTLTIQRTQQEDSAVYLCASSLAEQGAAAEKETQYFGPGTRLLVL.

A few counts support this clone. The CDR3 sequence is CASSLFPDTQYF. The CDR3 nucleotides read TGTGCCAGCAGCTTATTTCCAGATACGCAGTATTTT. The chain recombines TRBV7-8 with TRBJ2-3; D gene ambiguous. There are 12 residues in the CDR3. Germline CDR1 is SGHVS and CDR2 is FQNEAQ. V lost 2 bases and J 4 bases, leaving 4 bases between the germline ends.

This chain links TRBV6-6 with TRBJ2-2; D remains ambiguous. Trimming removed 5 bases from V and 7 bases from J, with 14 bases in between. The germline V gene has CDR1 MNHNY and CDR2 SVGAGI (reference sequence). The length of the CDR3 is 14 residues. The CDR3: CASSPDRPGGELFF. The CDR3 nucleotides read TGTGCCAGCAGTCCAGATCGGCCGGGCGGGGAGCTGTTTTTT.

The V and J genes are TRBV7-2 and TRBJ2-5; the match to TRBD1 covers 7 bases. The CDR3 covers 15 residues. Germline V gene sequence: CDR1 SGHTA, CDR2 FQGNSA. V trimming: 0 bases; J trimming: 4 bases; junction bases outside the gene matches: 5. The CDR3 loop is CASSLAGAGGETQYF. As DNA, the CDR3 is TGTGCCAGCAGCTTAGCCGGAGCAGGGGGAGAGACCCAGTACTTC.

The chain carries TRBV5-6 and TRBJ2-7; D might be TRBD2 (5 bases). V lost 0 bases, J lost 3 bases, and 13 bases lay in between. Germline V lookup: CDR1 SGHDT, CDR2 YYEEEE. The CDR3 runs 15 residues. The CDR3 coding sequence is TGTGCCAGCAGCTTGGCCCACCCCCGGGACTACGAGCAGTACTTC. Translated: CASSLAHPRDYEQYF.

The chain combines TRBV27 with TRBJ2-5, with 7 bases identical to TRBD2. V dropped 2 bases and J dropped 8; count of bases not matched to a gene: 8. Germline V gene sequence: CDR1 MNHEY, CDR2 SMNVEV (reference sequence). This CDR3 is built from 14 residues. This CDR3 reads CASSLQSGGGTQYF. The CDR3 bases are TGTGCCAGCAGTTTACAATCTGGGGGGGGTACCCAGTACTTC.

This clone was counted between two and nine times. V and J are TRBV7-8 and TRBJ1-3; D is uncertain. The germline V gene has CDR1 SGHVS and CDR2 FQNEAQ. This CDR3 comprises 13 residues. With 7 bases removed from V and 3 bases from J, the gap between germline ends came to 10 bases. The CDR3 DNA sequence: TGTGCCAGCACCGTGAGGTTTGGAAACACCATATATTTT. Translating gives CASTVRFGNTIYF.

In this sample, this clone turned up a few times. V and J are TRBV7-7 and TRBJ2-5; tentative D call: TRBD2 (6 bases). From germline, CDR1 is SSHAT and CDR2 FNYEAQ (reference sequence). The CDR3 is made up of 16 amino acids. Trimming stripped 4 bases from V and 4 bases from J, with 19 bases between. DNA for the CDR3: TGTGCCAGCAGCTCGGGCCTAGCGATAGCCTCAGAGACCCAGTACTTC. Protein product: CASSSGLAIASETQYF.

The rearrangement links TRBV5-4 to TRBJ2-5, with 8 bases lining up with TRBD1. The CDR3 has 15 residues. Germline CDR1 and CDR2: SGHNT and YYREEE (reference sequence). V dropped 0 bases and J dropped 6; count of bases not matched to a gene: 7. As DNA, the CDR3 is TGTGCCAGCAGCTTGGCGACAGGGGTGAGGCAGACCCAGTACTTC. Amino acid sequence: CASSLATGVRQTQYF.

The CDR3 coding sequence is TGTGCCAGCAGTTTAGTACTACAGGTTCGGGATGGCTACACCTTC. It translates to CASSLVLQVRDGYTF. The chain carries TRBV28 and TRBJ1-2; tentatively, D is TRBD1 (5 bases). Trimming took off 2 bases at V and 6 bases at J, with 16 bases between the two ends. The CDR3 covers 15 residues. Germline V gives CDR1 MDHEN, CDR2 SYDVKM.

Note on this clone: The junction differs from germline at one of its ends, possibly a read error. The rearrangement joins TRBV7-7 to TRBJ2-5; maybe TRBD1 (7 bases). In germline, CDR1 is SSHAT, CDR2 FNYEAQ (reference sequence). The CDR3 has 14 amino acids. The CDR3 nucleotides are TGTGCTAGCAGCCCGACAGGGACTGGAGAGACCCAGTACTTC. It translates to CASSPTGTGETQYF.

The rearrangement uses TRBV28 and TRBJ2-7; 10 bases align to TRBD1. V trimming: 5 bases; J trimming: 0 bases; junction bases outside the gene matches: 7. The CDR3 is made up of 16 amino acids. Germline V gives CDR1 MDHEN, CDR2 SYDVKM. The CDR3 DNA reads as TGTGCCAGCAGTCCCCCGACAGGGGGCAACTCCTACGAGCAGTACGTC. Translated, it gives CASSPPTGGNSYEQYV.

The rearrangement uses TRBV9 and TRBJ2-3, with 11 positions matching TRBD2. The junction had 10 bases not matched to a gene; V was cut back by 0 bases and J by 4 bases. There are 18 residues in the CDR3. Germline V CDR1 and CDR2: SGDLS, YYNGEE. In nucleotides, the CDR3 is TGTGCCAGCAGCGTAGAAGCCCAACTAGCGGGAGTACCAGATACGCAGTATTTT. Translating it yields CASSVEAQLAGVPDTQYF.